The next 30 T cell receptor beta chains were all read from a single sample in a study of identical twins listed by TCRdb under 2016. Library prep was done by 5' RACE. Data came from an Illumina HiSeq 2000. TCRdb trimmed the raw reads at Q25, called clones with MiXCR and kept productive beta chains. Records with the same CDR3 protein are collapsed into one entry carrying the most frequent genes and DNA. A total of around 1.7 million distinct CDR3 sequences appear in this sample, about 32% of them only once. The ten largest clones represent around 0.25% of the sample. Sequencing used cord blood. The receptors were gathered from a newborn girl in good health.

The V and J genes are TRBV6-1 and TRBJ2-1, with D maybe TRBD2 (6 bases). This CDR3 is 17 amino acids long. V shed 5 bases and J shed 0 bases, with 17 bases lying between them. Germline CDR1 is MNHNS and CDR2 is SASEGT. This CDR3 is CASSTLSGLTSYNEQFF. The CDR3 nucleotides are TGTGCCAGCAGTACCTTGTCGGGACTCACCTCCTACAATGAGCAGTTCTTC.

This chain uses TRBV7-2 with TRBJ2-1; D gene uncertain. From germline, CDR1 is SGHTA and CDR2 FQGNSA. Trimming left V 1 base short and J 6 bases short, with 16 bases between. This CDR3 spans 16 amino acids. CDR3 in DNA: TGTGCCAGCAGCTTAGTTGTCTTCCTGACTTCCAATGAGCAGTTCTTC. It encodes CASSLVVFLTSNEQFF.

On this clonotype itself: Its ends do not fully match the called genes, so a read error is possible. This chain links TRBV4-1 with TRBJ2-7; no reliable D call. CDR1 and CDR2 from the germline V gene are MGHRA and YSYEKL. The CDR3 sequence is 13 residues long. The CDR3 DNA is TGCGCCAGCAGCCGCCCGGGCTCCTGCGAGCAGTACTTC. It specifies CASSRPGSCEQYF.

This chain connects TRBV21-1 to TRBJ1-2; the DNA was not compared with TRBD1, the D call given in the table. TRBV21-1 has pseudogene status. The CDR3 loop spans 13 amino acids. The CDR3 spells CASSKVSGGGYTF. The CDR3 coding sequence is TGTGCCAGCAGCAAGGTGTCAGGGGGCGGCTACACCTTC.

In this sample, this clonotype turned up once. Just one base apart from a much larger clone, this may be a read error. The rearrangement joins TRBV5-1 to TRBJ2-7; 7 bases agree with TRBD1. There are 15 residues in the CDR3. CDR1 and CDR2 (germline): SGHRS, YFSETQ. V lost 3 bases and J lost 2; bases outside the gene matches: 8. The CDR3 DNA is TGCGCCAGCAGCTCGACAGGGAAGAAAACCTACGAGCAGTACTTC. Encoded protein: CASSSTGKKTYEQYF.

This clonotype was counted only a few times. The rearrangement uses TRBV9 and TRBJ2-1, with no clear D. The germline CDR1 and CDR2 sequences are SGDLS and YYNGEE. Trimming left V 4 bases short and J 5 bases short, with 13 bases between. CDR3 length: 14 residues. CDR3 in amino acids: CASSPHREHNEQFF. The CDR3 coding sequence is TGTGCCAGCAGCCCACACAGAGAACACAATGAGCAGTTCTTC.

The rearrangement uses TRBV27 and TRBJ2-1; TRBD1 agrees at 7 bases. This CDR3 spans 15 amino acids. The germline V gene encodes CDR1 MNHEY and CDR2 SMNVEV (reference sequence). The junction had 3 bases not matched to a gene; V was cut back by 4 bases and J by 0 bases. In nucleotides, the CDR3 is TGTGCCAGCAGTTGGGGACAGATCTCCTACAATGAGCAGTTCTTC. Amino acid sequence: CASSWGQISYNEQFF.

This clonotype was picked up a small number of times. This rearrangement joins TRBV6-2 or TRBV6-3 to TRBJ2-5, with D unclear. V lost 2 bases to trimming and J lost 0 bases, with 13 bases between them. CDR3 length equals 16 residues. Germline CDR1 MNHEY, CDR2 SVGEGT. The CDR3 reads CASSYRPRPYQETQYF. The CDR3, as DNA: TGTGCCAGCAGTTACAGGCCTAGACCCTACCAAGAGACCCAGTACTTC.

The V call is TRBV28, the J call TRBJ1-2; no reliable D call. CDR1 MDHEN and CDR2 SYDVKM come from the germline V gene. V shed 6 bases and J shed 1 base, with 9 bases lying between them. This CDR3 has 13 amino acids. The CDR3 is CASSTSINYGYTF. Written as DNA, the CDR3 is TGTGCCAGCAGCACAAGCATTAACTATGGCTACACCTTC.

This chain joins TRBV5-1 and TRBJ2-1; D possibly corresponds to TRBD1 (5 bases). The germline gives CDR1 SGHRS, CDR2 YFSETQ. The CDR3 is 13 amino acids. V was clipped by 5 bases and J by 6 bases, with 12 bases between them. For the CDR3, the DNA is TGCGCCAGCAGGGTCAGGGTTGGCAATGAGCAGTTCTTC. This gives the protein CASRVRVGNEQFF.

This clonotype was seen more than once but under ten times. J is TRBJ1-2 and V is TRBV10-3; 9 bases line up with TRBD1. The CDR3 extends over 16 amino acids. Germline CDR1 is ENHRY and CDR2 is SYGVKD. V was clipped by 3 bases and J by 3 bases; unmatched bases: 8. The CDR3 region is CAISDLNRGRDYGYTF. For the CDR3, the DNA is TGTGCCATCAGTGACTTAAACAGGGGGCGCGACTATGGCTACACCTTC.

This clonotype was counted between two and nine times. The gene calls are TRBV4-1 and TRBJ2-1, with 9 nucleotides matching TRBD2. Unmatched junction bases numbered 9, after V lost 1 base and J lost 5 bases. This CDR3 is 17 amino acids long. The germline V gene has CDR1 MGHRA and CDR2 YSYEKL. The CDR3 here is CASSQGWGIAGDNEQFF. The CDR3 nucleotides read TGCGCCAGCAGCCAAGGTTGGGGAATAGCGGGGGACAATGAGCAGTTCTTC.

This clonotype appeared a few times. The chain employs TRBV28 and TRBJ2-3; D uncertain. This CDR3 is 11 amino acids long. The germline V gene encodes CDR1 MDHEN and CDR2 SYDVKM. Trimming took off 4 bases at V and 7 bases at J, with 6 bases between the two ends. The CDR3 loop reads CASSWSHTQYF. The CDR3, as DNA: TGTGCCAGCAGTTGGTCTCATACGCAGTATTTT.

The genes are TRBV27 and TRBJ1-6; no clear D gene. Between the trimmed V and J ends, which lost 4 bases and 0 bases, there was a span of 10 bases. There are 16 residues in the CDR3. Germline values: CDR1 MNHEY, CDR2 SMNVEV (reference sequence). CDR3 nucleotide sequence: TGTGCCAGCAGTTCGGAGGCGAGCTCCTATAATTCACCCCTCCACTTT. Translated, it gives CASSSEASSYNSPLHF.

The chain carries TRBV7-2 and TRBJ1-2, with 8 positions matching TRBD1. V gave up 5 bases and J gave up 4 bases; unmatched junction bases: 12. The CDR3 spans 16 residues. CDR1 is SGHTA and CDR2 is FQGNSA in the germline V gene. CDR3 nucleotide sequence: TGTGCCAGCAGCCCCCACTGGGACAGGACCTCCTATGGCTACACCTTC. Protein product: CASSPHWDRTSYGYTF.

This clonotype was counted between two and nine times. V is TRBV11-1 and J is TRBJ1-2; the D gene is possibly TRBD1 (5 bases). The CDR3 totals 14 residues. Germline CDR1 is SGHAT and CDR2 is FQDESV (reference sequence). Trimming left V 5 bases short and J 4 bases short, with 14 bases between. The CDR3 loop reads CASSRREYGYGYTF. For the CDR3, the DNA is TGTGCCAGCAGCCGCAGGGAGTATGGCTATGGCTACACCTTC.

V gene TRBV7-8 combines with J gene TRBJ1-4, with D unresolved. This CDR3 is built from 16 residues. Germline CDR1 reads SGHVS; CDR2 reads FQNEAQ. Trimming pared 5 bases from V and 7 bases from J, leaving 20 bases between. The CDR3 reads CASSPRLYPEGEKLFF. CDR3 DNA sequence: TGTGCCAGCAGCCCCAGATTGTATCCGGAGGGTGAAAAACTGTTTTTT.

This clonotype was counted only a few times. The CDR3 loop is CASSGGYSGNTIYF. The CDR3 DNA is TGTGCCAGCAGCGGCGGTTACTCTGGAAACACCATATATTTT. The chain carries TRBV9 and TRBJ1-3, with no clear D. V dropped 3 bases and J dropped 0 bases, with 7 bases sitting between them. The germline gives CDR1 SGDLS, CDR2 YYNGEE. The CDR3 sequence is 14 residues long.

The sample holds a few counts of this clonotype. The chain couples TRBV20-1 to TRBJ2-7, with 8 bases aligning to TRBD2. The CDR3 runs 14 residues. V shed 6 bases and J 2 bases; nucleotides not matched to a gene: 9. Germline CDR1 reads DFQATT; CDR2 reads SNEGSKA (reference sequence). The chain's CDR3 is CSAKLLAATYEQYF. The CDR3 DNA is TGCAGTGCCAAACTACTAGCGGCCACCTACGAGCAGTACTTC.

J is TRBJ1-6 and V is TRBV5-1; TRBD1 matches at 7 bases. Trimming cost V 4 bases and J 1 base; bases outside gene matches: 5. The CDR3 is 16 amino acids. Per the germline V gene, CDR1 is SGHRS and CDR2 is YFSETQ. The CDR3 loop is CASSIPTGSYNSPLHF. The CDR3 nucleotides are TGCGCCAGCAGCATCCCGACAGGGTCCTATAATTCACCCCTCCACTTT.

The chain has TRBV6-6 and TRBJ1-5, with D possibly matching TRBD1 (5 bases). V lost 5 bases and J 1 base, leaving 12 bases between the germline ends. Germline V gene data show CDR1 as MNHNY and CDR2 as SVGAGI (reference sequence). CDR3 size: 15 residues. The CDR3 region is CASSPVGRSNQPQHF. Written as DNA, the CDR3 is TGTGCCAGCAGTCCGGTGGGGCGAAGCAATCAGCCCCAGCATTTT.

This clonotype was observed a few times. The chain uses TRBV6-5 and TRBJ2-3; D may be TRBD2 (6 bases). Germline V gene data show CDR1 as MNHEY and CDR2 as SVGAGI. The CDR3 covers 16 residues. The V end lost 0 bases, the J end lost 3 bases, and 13 bases lay between the germline ends. The CDR3 protein is CASSYSAGMGTDTQYF. The CDR3 nucleotides read TGTGCCAGCAGTTACTCGGCGGGAATGGGTACAGATACGCAGTATTTT.

The chain combines TRBV5-5 with TRBJ1-2, with D hard to call. CDR3 length equals 14 residues. V dropped 2 bases and J dropped 3 bases, with 11 bases sitting between them. Germline assignment: CDR1 SGHKS and CDR2 YYEKEE (reference sequence). The CDR3 DNA reads as TGTGCCAGCAGCTTCAAGGGTGGGGACTATGGCTACACCTTC. Protein sequence: CASSFKGGDYGYTF.

This chain connects TRBV20-1 to TRBJ2-1; 10 nucleotides match TRBD2. The DNA end is more similar to TRBJ2-7, so the J call may be wrong. The length of the CDR3 is 16 residues. Germline values: CDR1 DFQATT, CDR2 SNEGSKA (reference sequence). The CDR3 spells CSARVRGLARYNEQYF. CDR3 nucleotide sequence: TGCAGTGCTAGAGTTCGGGGACTAGCGAGATACAATGAGCAGTACTTC.

The chain carries TRBV5-5 and TRBJ2-7; D is unclear. The germline V gene has CDR1 SGHKS and CDR2 YYEKEE (reference sequence). The CDR3 totals 13 residues. V was pared by 4 bases and J by 2 bases, with 10 bases between. Here the CDR3 reads CASSLMITYEQYF. As DNA, the CDR3 is TGTGCCAGCAGCCTAATGATTACCTACGAGCAGTACTTC.

The V call is TRBV11-2, the J call TRBJ2-7; no clear D. Per germline, CDR1 SGHAT and CDR2 FQNNGV. Trimming left V 4 bases short and J 4 bases short, with 14 bases between. CDR3 length: 14 amino acids. The CDR3 spells CASSSTSRFYEQYF. The CDR3 coding sequence is TGTGCCAGCAGCTCTACAAGTCGGTTTTACGAGCAGTACTTC. Drawing the rest from reference TRBV11-2 and TRBJ2-7, the complete variable domain is EAGVAQSPRYKIIEKRQSVAFWCNPISGHATLYWYQQILGQGPKLLIQFQNNGVVDDSQLPKDRFSAERLKGVDSTLKIQPAKLEDSAVYLCASSSTSRFYEQYFGPGTRLTVT.

This clonotype was counted only a few times. The V and J genes are TRBV10-3 and TRBJ1-1; no clear D gene. V was shortened by 3 bases and J by 6 bases, with 14 bases between the two germline ends. CDR1 ENHRY and CDR2 SYGVKD come from the germline V gene. The length of the CDR3 is 14 residues. The CDR3: CAISDRLPRSEAFF. The CDR3 region has the DNA TGTGCCATCAGTGATCGCCTCCCGCGCTCTGAAGCTTTCTTT.

This clonotype was seen only once. This may arise from a read error, as a much more abundant clone is one base away. The chain links TRBV25-1 to TRBJ2-6; D gene uncertain. CDR1 is MGHDK, CDR2 SYGVNS, per germline. This CDR3 contains 15 residues. Here the CDR3 DNA reads TGTACCAGCAGTGCCTCAAATTCTGGGGCCAACGTCCTGACTTTC. Translating gives CTSSASNSGANVLTF.

With regard to this clonotype: The junction departs from the called germline gene at one end, perhaps through a read error. This chain joins TRBV13 and TRBJ2-3; D tentatively reads TRBD1 or TRBD2 (5 bases each). This CDR3 has 15 amino acids. Germline assignment: CDR1 PRHDT and CDR2 FYEKMQ (reference sequence). The CDR3 nucleotides read TGTGCCCGCAGCCTGCTTGGGGGAGCTCGAGATACGCAGTATTTT. Encoded protein: CARSLLGGARDTQYF.

This clonotype has a handful of counts. The chain links TRBV2 to TRBJ2-3; 9 bases line up with TRBD1. This CDR3 is built from 16 residues. CDR1 and CDR2 from the germline V gene are SNHLY and FYNNEI. V was pared by 7 bases and J by 1 base, with 9 bases of the junction left unmatched. The CDR3 DNA follows: TGTGCCAGCATCCGAATAGGGGACAGGGGCACAGATACGCAGTATTTT. Translation gives CASIRIGDRGTDTQYF.